Following are 27 T cell receptor beta chains from one sample sequenced in a study of cytomegalovirus exposure and HLA in healthy donors. PCR used 60 Vbeta primers and 13 Jbeta primers. Assay used: immunoSEQ multiplex PCR; TCRdb lists only in-frame clones, some missing. The sample has 70,000 to 100,000 clones, less than 80% seen once. The sequenced sample was PBMCs. The origin of the receptors is a woman aged 45-65 years in good health and CMV-seropositive.

The CDR3 here is CATKIVGGLSSYEQYF. The CDR3 DNA follows: TGTGCCACCAAGATAGTCGGCGGGTTGAGCTCCTACGAGCAGTACTTC. The genes are TRBV21-1 and TRBJ2-5; TRBD2, the table's D call, was not compared with the DNA. Gene TRBJ2-7 matches the end of the DNA better, so the J call may be wrong. TRBV21-1 is reported as a pseudogene. The CDR3 covers 16 residues.

This clone was counted once. V is TRBV28 and J is TRBJ1-2; 12 bases are a match to TRBD1. The V gene end was trimmed by 6 bases and the J gene end by 4 bases; junction bases not matched to a gene: 12. This CDR3 comprises 17 residues. Germline V lookup: CDR1 MDHEN, CDR2 SYDVKM. CDR3 sequence reads: CASRLPEGTGGAYGYTF. CDR3 DNA sequence: TGTGCCAGCAGACTCCCTGAGGGGACAGGGGGCGCCTATGGCTACACCTTC.

The chain has TRBV5-1 and TRBJ1-2, with TRBD1 matching over 7 bases. In germline, CDR1 is SGHRS, CDR2 YFSETQ. The CDR3 covers 15 residues. With 4 bases clipped from V and 6 bases from J, the junction kept 12 bases outside the gene matches. CDR3 sequence: CASSASAGGSDGYTF. DNA of the CDR3: TGCGCCAGCAGCGCGAGCGCAGGGGGAAGCGATGGCTACACCTTC.

The V gene is TRBV7-3, the J gene TRBJ1-2, with 8 bases matching TRBD1. V lost 0 bases and J lost 7; bases outside the gene matches: 1. The CDR3 has 13 amino acids. Germline V gene data show CDR1 as SGHTA and CDR2 as FQGTGA. Written as DNA, the CDR3 is TGTGCCAGCAGCTTAACTCAGGGGGCTGGCTACACCTTC. Amino acid sequence: CASSLTQGAGYTF.

DNA of the CDR3: TGTGCCATCTCTGGCGGAGGAAGCACAGATACGCAGTATTTT. The encoded protein is CAISGGGSTDTQYF. This sequence joins TRBV10-3 and TRBJ2-3; possibly TRBD2 for D (5 bases). The CDR3 runs 14 residues. The V gene lost 8 bases and the J gene lost 0 bases, with 12 bases spanning the gap. Germline V gene lookup returns CDR1 ENHRY and CDR2 SYGVKD.

As for this clone: The junction departs from the called germline gene at one end, perhaps through a read error. This sequence joins TRBV11-2 and TRBJ2-1; TRBD1 matches 11 bases. The CDR3 spans 17 residues. Looked up from germline, CDR1 is SGHAT and CDR2 is FQNNGV. CDR3 in DNA: TGTGCCGACGCAGGAGATCCCGGACAGGGGGCGTCCGATGAGCAGCTCTTC. This gives the protein CADAGDPGQGASDEQLF.

This clone was recorded a few times. The chain has TRBV9 and TRBJ2-2; 7 nucleotides align to TRBD2. Trimming took 4 bases from V and 6 from J; bases not matched to a gene: 9. Germline V CDR1 and CDR2: SGDLS, YYNGEE. This CDR3 spans 15 amino acids. CDR3 region: CASSPWEGSAGELFF. CDR3 DNA: TGTGCCAGCAGCCCTTGGGAGGGGTCAGCCGGGGAGCTGTTTTTT.

The chain uses TRBV9 and TRBJ2-3; D is unresolved. Germline CDR1 is SGDLS and CDR2 is YYNGEE. Between the trimmed V and J ends, which lost 3 bases and 0 bases, there was a span of 17 bases. This CDR3 has 17 residues. CDR3 region: CASSATPGRGSTDTQYF. The CDR3 bases are TGTGCCAGCAGCGCGACCCCTGGAAGAGGTAGCACAGATACGCAGTATTTT.

The chain employs TRBV5-1 and TRBJ1-2; 9 positions agree with TRBD1. This CDR3 comprises 15 residues. Per germline, CDR1 SGHRS and CDR2 YFSETQ. J gave up 4 bases and V 4 bases, and 8 bases lay outside the gene matches. The CDR3 reads CASSTSATGGYGYTF. CDR3 DNA: TGCGCCAGCAGCACCAGCGCGACAGGGGGCTATGGCTACACCTTC.

This chain links TRBV7-2 with TRBJ2-2; tentative D call: TRBD1 (7 bases). Trimming shortened V by 6 bases and J by 6 bases, and 17 bases separated the two germline ends. CDR1 and CDR2 from the germline V gene are SGHTA and FQGNSA. The CDR3 is 15 residues long. CDR3 coding DNA: TGTGCCAGCAGGCCAGGGGGGAGCAACGCCGGGGAGCTGTTTTTT. Its translation: CASRPGGSNAGELFF. Looking up the rest from reference TRBV7-2 and TRBJ2-2 gives the full variable domain: GAGVSQSPSNKVTEKGKDVELRCDPISGHTALYWYRQSLGQGLEFLIYFQGNSAPDKSGLPSDRFSAERTGGSVSTLTIQRTQQEDSAVYLCASRPGGSNAGELFFGEGSRLTVL.

The chain uses TRBV6-5 and TRBJ1-4; D is perhaps TRBD1 (5 bases). Germline values: CDR1 MNHEY, CDR2 SVGAGI. V lost 7 bases, J lost 2 bases, and 5 bases lay in between. The CDR3 has 12 residues. CDR3 amino acids: CASKGTNEKLFF. The CDR3, as DNA: TGTGCCAGCAAGGGGACTAATGAAAAACTGTTTTTT.

This sequence joins TRBV28 and TRBJ1-2, with TRBD1 matching over 9 bases. The CDR3 spans 15 residues. Germline V gene lookup returns CDR1 MDHEN and CDR2 SYDVKM. The ends lost 6 bases at V and 8 bases at J; junction bases unmatched: 13. The CDR3 is CASSQSGTGIHGYTF. The CDR3 DNA follows: TGTGCCAGCAGCCAATCCGGGACAGGGATCCACGGCTACACCTTC.

The chain joins TRBV9 to TRBJ2-5; TRBD2 matches 9 bases. Germline CDR1 is SGDLS and CDR2 is YYNGEE. With V trimmed by 2 bases and J by 7 bases, 9 bases remained unmatched. The CDR3 is 15 amino acids. The CDR3 sequence: CASSVKGRREGTQYF. Written as DNA, the CDR3 is TGTGCCAGCAGCGTGAAAGGGAGGCGGGAGGGGACCCAGTACTTC.

The chain joins TRBV7-9 to TRBJ1-2, with D possibly being TRBD1 (6 bases). The germline V and J ends were trimmed by 6 bases and 4 bases, with 18 bases remaining between them. Germline lookup yields CDR1 SEHNR and CDR2 FQNEAQ (reference sequence). The CDR3 runs 15 residues. CDR3 protein: CASRAEGGRLYGYTF. CDR3 coding DNA: TGTGCCAGCAGAGCAGAGGGGGGGCGGCTCTATGGCTACACCTTC. Based on the CDR3 plus reference TRBV7-9 and TRBJ1-2, the full variable domain is DTGVSQNPRHKITKRGQNVTFRCDPISEHNRLYWYRQTLGQGPEFLTYFQNEAQLEKSRLLSDRFSAERPKGSFSTLEIQRTEQGDSAMYLCASRAEGGRLYGYTFGSGTRLTVV.

V usage is TRBV5-4 and J usage is TRBJ2-7, with TRBD2 matching over 15 bases. Germline trimming cut 4 bases from V and 3 bases from J; bases unmatched to any gene: 5. Germline V CDR1 and CDR2: SGHNT, YYREEE (reference sequence). The CDR3 covers 16 residues. The CDR3 sequence is CASSPGLAGGNYEQYF. The CDR3 DNA follows: TGTGCCAGCAGCCCGGGACTAGCGGGGGGCAACTACGAGCAGTACTTC.

This clone is a singleton in its sample. The V and J genes are TRBV6-6 and TRBJ2-1; 7 bases match TRBD1. V trimming: 5 bases; J trimming: 9 bases; junction bases outside the gene matches: 7. CDR3 length equals 13 residues. Per germline, CDR1 MNHNY and CDR2 SVGAGI (reference sequence). The CDR3 nucleotides read TGTGCCAGCAGTCCTCGGACAGGCGGTGAGCAGTTCTTC. Its translation is CASSPRTGGEQFF.

A few counts support this clone. The V gene is TRBV7-2, the J gene TRBJ2-5; D gene uncertain. Per germline, CDR1 SGHTA and CDR2 FQGNSA. This CDR3 contains 15 residues. V shed 5 bases and J shed 0 bases, with 13 bases lying between them. The CDR3, as DNA: TGTGCCAGCAGCCCCTTTGGTGACAACCAAGAGACCCAGTACTTC. This gives the protein CASSPFGDNQETQYF. Based on the CDR3 plus reference TRBV7-2 and TRBJ2-5, the full variable domain is GAGVSQSPSNKVTEKGKDVELRCDPISGHTALYWYRQSLGQGLEFLIYFQGNSAPDKSGLPSDRFSAERTGGSVSTLTIQRTQQEDSAVYLCASSPFGDNQETQYFGPGTRLLVL.

This clone showed up just once. The chain employs TRBV6-5 and TRBJ2-3, with a tentative D call TRBD2 (5 bases). The CDR3 loop spans 11 amino acids. Trimming left V 2 bases short and J 11 bases short, with 8 bases between. The germline CDR1 and CDR2 sequences are MNHEY and SVGAGI. The CDR3 spells CASSYEGRQYF. Written as DNA, the CDR3 is TGTGCCAGCAGTTACGAAGGGAGGCAGTATTTT.

The chain joins TRBV4-1 to TRBJ1-1; possibly TRBD1 for D (5 bases). CDR1 is MGHRA, CDR2 YSYEKL, per germline. The CDR3 totals 14 residues. Trimming took off 6 bases at V and 11 bases at J, with 22 bases between the two ends. The CDR3 protein is CASSQTPGLGDAFF. In nucleotides, the CDR3 is TGCGCCAGCAGTCAAACGCCAGGGTTAGGGGATGCTTTCTTT.

This clone was observed a few times. CDR3 nucleotides: TGTGCCAGCAGCACCAAGGCGGGGATTTCACCCCTCCACTTT. Its protein is CASSTKAGISPLHF. The J gene is TRBJ1-6, the V gene TRBV6-1; D is ambiguous. Trimming took off 6 bases at V and 9 bases at J, with 15 bases between the two ends. This CDR3 comprises 14 residues. CDR1 MNHNS and CDR2 SASEGT come from the germline V gene.

The chain uses TRBV19 and TRBJ1-2; 8 nucleotides align to TRBD1. The CDR3 runs 13 residues. Germline-derived CDR1 and CDR2 are LNHDA and SQIVND (reference sequence). The V segment lost 10 bases and the J segment 2 bases; nucleotides outside the gene matches: 6. The CDR3 sequence: CATDGDRNYGYTF. CDR3 sequence (DNA): TGTGCCACCGATGGGGACAGGAACTATGGCTACACCTTC. Supplemented by reference TRBV19 and TRBJ1-2, the full variable domain reads DGGITQSPKYLFRKEGQNVTLSCEQNLNHDAMYWYRQDPGQGLRLIYYSQIVNDFQKGDIAEGYSVSREKKESFPLTVTSAQKNPTAFYLCATDGDRNYGYTFGSGTRLTVV.

This clone has only a few counts. The CDR3: CASSLGGQGIPHEQYF. The CDR3 DNA reads TGCGCCAGCAGCTTGGGGGGACAGGGGATCCCCCACGAGCAGTACTTC. The chain recombines TRBV5-1 with TRBJ2-7; the match to TRBD1 covers 10 bases. This CDR3 has 16 amino acids. V dropped 0 bases and J dropped 5; count of bases not matched to a gene: 8. Germline V gives CDR1 SGHRS, CDR2 YFSETQ.

This clone turned up a few times. The rearrangement uses TRBV15 and TRBJ1-6, with TRBD1 matching over 7 bases. V trimming: 8 bases; J trimming: 5 bases; junction bases outside the gene matches: 6. CDR1 and CDR2 (germline): LNHNV, YYDKDF (reference sequence). This CDR3 is built from 14 residues. CDR3 sequence (DNA): TGTGCCACCTCGGCCAGGGGGAATAATTCACCCCTCCACTTT. Protein sequence: CATSARGNNSPLHF.

The chain recombines TRBV28 with TRBJ2-3; no definite D call. V lost 3 bases and J 3 bases, leaving 7 bases between the germline ends. This CDR3 is built from 13 residues. The V gene's germline CDR1 is MDHEN and CDR2 SYDVKM. Here the CDR3 reads CASSFRLTDTQYF. The CDR3 DNA follows: TGTGCCAGCAGTTTTCGGTTGACAGATACGCAGTATTTT.

In the case of this clone: Other DNA sequences within the sample encode an identical CDR3. The chain couples TRBV11-2 to TRBJ1-1; D not resolved. Germline CDR1 SGHAT, CDR2 FQNNGV. V gave up 1 base and J gave up 0 bases, with 9 bases separating them. The CDR3 covers 15 residues. As DNA, the CDR3 is TGTGCCAGCAGCTTAGTTCCCCAGGTGAACACTGAAGCTTTCTTT. This encodes CASSLVPQVNTEAFF.

With respect to this clone: Other DNA sequences within the sample encode an identical CDR3. The J gene is TRBJ1-2, the V gene TRBV6-5; D gene unclear. The CDR3 contains 13 residues. V gave up 2 bases and J gave up 1 base, with 5 bases separating them. CDR1 and CDR2 from the germline V gene are MNHEY and SVGAGI. The CDR3 loop is CASSYADNYGYTF. CDR3 sequence (DNA): TGTGCCAGCAGTTACGCAGATAACTATGGCTACACCTTC.

The chain is built from TRBV6-1 and TRBJ2-3, with 8 bases fitting TRBD2. CDR1 and CDR2 (germline): MNHNS, SASEGT. The CDR3 runs to 14 residues. The V and J ends lost 5 bases and 1 base, in that order; junction bases with no gene match: 2. The chain's CDR3 is CASSRAGGTDTQYF. The CDR3 DNA sequence: TGTGCCAGCAGTCGAGCGGGGGGCACAGATACGCAGTATTTT.